A single sample gave rise to the 6 T cell receptor beta chains below, sequenced in a study of OX40 agonist ivuxolimab in advanced cancers. Here immunoSEQ multiplex PCR was the method, and the copy in TCRdb shows in-frame clones only, minus some. The data contain 60,000 to 80,000 clones, approximately 90% of them seen just once; the ten biggest clones take up around 0.4%. Specimen: CD4+ or CD8+ T cells sorted from blood, collected in a trial of the OX40 agonist ivuxolimab. The receptors derive from an adult with an advanced solid tumor such as melanoma, head and neck, liver or kidney cancer.

V usage is TRBV7-2 and J usage is TRBJ2-2, with 9 positions matching TRBD2. J lost 3 bases, V lost 1 base, and 3 bases had no gene match. The CDR3 sequence is 16 residues long. Germline CDR1 is SGHTA and CDR2 is FQGNSA. The CDR3 sequence: CASSLVSGSHTGELFF. The CDR3 nucleotides are TGTGCCAGCAGCTTAGTTAGCGGGAGTCACACCGGGGAGCTGTTTTTT.

This chain uses TRBV30 with TRBJ2-5; 16 bases fit TRBD2. Trimming took 3 bases from V and 5 from J; bases not matched to a gene: 9. The germline V gene encodes CDR1 GTSNPN and CDR2 SVGIG (reference sequence). This CDR3 spans 17 amino acids. This chain's CDR3 is CAWSRGLAGGPGETQYF. DNA of the CDR3: TGTGCCTGGAGCCGGGGACTAGCGGGAGGGCCCGGGGAGACCCAGTACTTC. Full variable domain (remainder filled in from reference TRBV30 and TRBJ2-5): SQTIHQWPATLVQPVGSPLSLECTVEGTSNPNLYWYRQAAGRGLQLLFYSVGIGQISSEVPQNLSASRPQDRQFILSSKKLLLSDSGFYLCAWSRGLAGGPGETQYFGPGTRLLVL.

The CDR3 protein is CASSLGVSYEQYF. The CDR3 bases are TGTGCCAGCAGCCTCGGGGTTTCCTACGAGCAGTACTTC. The chain is built from TRBV5-6 and TRBJ2-7; D is possibly TRBD2 (5 bases). V lost 4 bases to trimming and J lost 1 base, with 9 bases between them. This CDR3 has 13 amino acids. Per germline, CDR1 SGHDT and CDR2 YYEEEE.

This rearrangement joins TRBV19 to TRBJ2-2; no clear D. Germline values: CDR1 LNHDA, CDR2 SQIVND (reference sequence). V lost 3 bases to trimming and J lost 6 bases, with 14 bases between them. The CDR3 loop spans 15 amino acids. The CDR3 here is CASSIPPPGAGELFF. Written as DNA, the CDR3 is TGTGCCAGTAGTATTCCCCCACCCGGAGCCGGGGAGCTGTTTTTT.

This sequence joins TRBV12-5 and TRBJ1-4, with D possibly being TRBD1 (6 bases). V was trimmed by 2 bases and J by 6 bases, leaving 22 bases between them. From germline, CDR1 is LGHNT and CDR2 FRNRAP. CDR3 size: 18 residues. The CDR3 region is CASGLSTGYASHDEKLFF. DNA of the CDR3: TGTGCTAGTGGTTTGTCGACAGGCTACGCCTCGCACGATGAAAAACTGTTTTTT.

The V and J genes are TRBV21-1 and TRBJ2-1; the DNA was not used to check the table's D call, TRBD1. TRBV21-1 is designated a pseudogene. CDR3 size: 14 residues. CDR3 sequence reads: CASSSWTGGSQQFF. For the CDR3, the DNA is TGTGCCAGCAGCTCATGGACAGGGGGCTCTCAGCAGTTCTTC.